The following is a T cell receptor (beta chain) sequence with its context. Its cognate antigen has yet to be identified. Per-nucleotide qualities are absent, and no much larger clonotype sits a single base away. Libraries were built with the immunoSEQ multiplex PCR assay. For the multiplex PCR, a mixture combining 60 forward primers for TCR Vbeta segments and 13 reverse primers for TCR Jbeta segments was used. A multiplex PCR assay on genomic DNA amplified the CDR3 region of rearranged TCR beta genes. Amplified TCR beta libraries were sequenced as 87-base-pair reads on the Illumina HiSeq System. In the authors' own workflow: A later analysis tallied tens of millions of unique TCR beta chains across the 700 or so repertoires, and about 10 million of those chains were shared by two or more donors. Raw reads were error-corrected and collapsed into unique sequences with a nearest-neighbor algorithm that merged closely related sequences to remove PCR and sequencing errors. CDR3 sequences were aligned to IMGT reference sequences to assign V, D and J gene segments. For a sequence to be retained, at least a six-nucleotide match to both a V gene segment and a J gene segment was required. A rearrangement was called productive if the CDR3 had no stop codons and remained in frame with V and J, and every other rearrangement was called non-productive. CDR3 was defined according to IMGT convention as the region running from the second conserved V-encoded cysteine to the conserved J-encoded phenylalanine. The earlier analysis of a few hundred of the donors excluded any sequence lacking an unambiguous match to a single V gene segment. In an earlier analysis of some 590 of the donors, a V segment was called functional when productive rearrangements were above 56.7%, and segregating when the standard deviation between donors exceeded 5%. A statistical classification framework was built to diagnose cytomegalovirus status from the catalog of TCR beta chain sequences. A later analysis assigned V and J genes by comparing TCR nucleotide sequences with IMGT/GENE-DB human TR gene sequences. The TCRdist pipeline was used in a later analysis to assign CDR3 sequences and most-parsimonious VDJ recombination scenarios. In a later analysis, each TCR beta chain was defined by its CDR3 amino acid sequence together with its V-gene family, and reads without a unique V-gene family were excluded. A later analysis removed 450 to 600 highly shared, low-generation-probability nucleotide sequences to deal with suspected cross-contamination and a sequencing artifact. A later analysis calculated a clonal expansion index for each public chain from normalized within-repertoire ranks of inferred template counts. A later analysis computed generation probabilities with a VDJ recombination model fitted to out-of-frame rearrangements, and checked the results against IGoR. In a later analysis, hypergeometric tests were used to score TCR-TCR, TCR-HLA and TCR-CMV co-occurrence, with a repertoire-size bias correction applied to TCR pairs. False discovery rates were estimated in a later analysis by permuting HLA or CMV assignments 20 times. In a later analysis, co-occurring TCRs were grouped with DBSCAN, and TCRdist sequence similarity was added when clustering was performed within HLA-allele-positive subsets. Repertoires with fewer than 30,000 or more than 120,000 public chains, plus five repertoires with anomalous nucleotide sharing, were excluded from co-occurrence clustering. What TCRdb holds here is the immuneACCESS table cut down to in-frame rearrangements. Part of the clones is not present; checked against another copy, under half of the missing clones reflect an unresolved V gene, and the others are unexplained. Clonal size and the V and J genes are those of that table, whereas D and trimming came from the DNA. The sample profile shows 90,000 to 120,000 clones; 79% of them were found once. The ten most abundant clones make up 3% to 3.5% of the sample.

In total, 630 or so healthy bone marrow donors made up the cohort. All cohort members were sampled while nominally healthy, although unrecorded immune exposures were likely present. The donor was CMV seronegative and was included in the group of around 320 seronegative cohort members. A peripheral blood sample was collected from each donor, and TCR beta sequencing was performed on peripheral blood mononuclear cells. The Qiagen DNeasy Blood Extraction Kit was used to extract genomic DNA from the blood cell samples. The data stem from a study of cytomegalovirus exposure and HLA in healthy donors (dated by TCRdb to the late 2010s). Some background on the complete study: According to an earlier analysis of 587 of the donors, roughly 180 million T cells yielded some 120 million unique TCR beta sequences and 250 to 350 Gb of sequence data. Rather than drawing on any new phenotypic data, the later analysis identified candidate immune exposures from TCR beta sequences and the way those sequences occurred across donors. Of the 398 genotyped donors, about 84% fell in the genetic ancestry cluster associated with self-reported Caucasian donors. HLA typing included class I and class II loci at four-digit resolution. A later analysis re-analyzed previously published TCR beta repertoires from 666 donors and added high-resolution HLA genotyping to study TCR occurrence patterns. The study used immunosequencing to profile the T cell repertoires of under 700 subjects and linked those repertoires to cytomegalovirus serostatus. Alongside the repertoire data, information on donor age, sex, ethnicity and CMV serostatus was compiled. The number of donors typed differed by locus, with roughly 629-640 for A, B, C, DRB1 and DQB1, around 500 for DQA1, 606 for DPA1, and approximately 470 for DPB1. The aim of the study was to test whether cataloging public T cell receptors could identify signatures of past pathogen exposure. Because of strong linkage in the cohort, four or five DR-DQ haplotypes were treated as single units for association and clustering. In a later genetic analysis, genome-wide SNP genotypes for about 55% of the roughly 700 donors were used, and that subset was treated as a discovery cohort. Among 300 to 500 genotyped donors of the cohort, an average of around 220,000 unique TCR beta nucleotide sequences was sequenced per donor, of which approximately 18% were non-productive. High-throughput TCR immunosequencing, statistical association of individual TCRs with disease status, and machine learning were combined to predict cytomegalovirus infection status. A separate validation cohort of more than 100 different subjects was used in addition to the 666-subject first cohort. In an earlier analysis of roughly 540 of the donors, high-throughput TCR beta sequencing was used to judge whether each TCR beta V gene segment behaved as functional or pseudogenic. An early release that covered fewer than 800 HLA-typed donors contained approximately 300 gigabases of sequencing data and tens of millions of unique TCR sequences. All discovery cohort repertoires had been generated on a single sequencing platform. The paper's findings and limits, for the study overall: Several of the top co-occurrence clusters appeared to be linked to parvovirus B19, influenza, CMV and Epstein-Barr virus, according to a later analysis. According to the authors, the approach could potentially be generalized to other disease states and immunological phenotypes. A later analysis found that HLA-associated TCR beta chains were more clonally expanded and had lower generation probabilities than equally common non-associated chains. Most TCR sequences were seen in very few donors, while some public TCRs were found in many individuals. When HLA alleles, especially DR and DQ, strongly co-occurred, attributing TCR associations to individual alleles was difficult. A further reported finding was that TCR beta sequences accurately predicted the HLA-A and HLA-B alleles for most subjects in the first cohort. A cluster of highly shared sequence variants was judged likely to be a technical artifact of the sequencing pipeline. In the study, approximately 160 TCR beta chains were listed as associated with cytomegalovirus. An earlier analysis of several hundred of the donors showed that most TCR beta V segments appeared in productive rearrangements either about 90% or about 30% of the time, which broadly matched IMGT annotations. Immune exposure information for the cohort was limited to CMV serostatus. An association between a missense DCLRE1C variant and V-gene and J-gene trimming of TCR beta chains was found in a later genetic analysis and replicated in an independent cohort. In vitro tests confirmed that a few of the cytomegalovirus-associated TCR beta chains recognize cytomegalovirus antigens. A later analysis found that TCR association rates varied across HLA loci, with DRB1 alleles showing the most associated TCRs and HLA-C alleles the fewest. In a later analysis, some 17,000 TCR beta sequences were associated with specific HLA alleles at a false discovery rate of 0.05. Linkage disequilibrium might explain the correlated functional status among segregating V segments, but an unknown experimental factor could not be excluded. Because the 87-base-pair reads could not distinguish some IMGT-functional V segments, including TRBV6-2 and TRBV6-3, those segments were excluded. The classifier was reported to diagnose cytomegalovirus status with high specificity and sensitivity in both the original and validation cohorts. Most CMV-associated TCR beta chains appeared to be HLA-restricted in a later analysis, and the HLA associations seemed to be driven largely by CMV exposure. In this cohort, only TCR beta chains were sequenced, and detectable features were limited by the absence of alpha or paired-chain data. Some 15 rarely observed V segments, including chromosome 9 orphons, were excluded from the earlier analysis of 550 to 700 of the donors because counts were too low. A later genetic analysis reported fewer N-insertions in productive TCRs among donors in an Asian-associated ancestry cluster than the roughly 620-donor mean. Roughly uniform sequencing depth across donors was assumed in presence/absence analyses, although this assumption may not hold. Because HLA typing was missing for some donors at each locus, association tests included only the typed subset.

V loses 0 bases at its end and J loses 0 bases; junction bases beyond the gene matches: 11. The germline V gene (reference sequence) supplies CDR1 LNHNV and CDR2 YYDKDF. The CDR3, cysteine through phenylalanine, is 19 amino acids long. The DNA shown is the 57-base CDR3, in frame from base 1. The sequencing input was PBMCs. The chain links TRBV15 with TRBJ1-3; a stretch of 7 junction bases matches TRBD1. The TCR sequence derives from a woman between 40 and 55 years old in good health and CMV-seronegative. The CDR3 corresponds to CATSRDLSGTADSGNTIYF. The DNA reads TGTGCCACCAGCAGAGATTTGAGTGGGACAGCCGACTCTGGAAACACCATATATTTT.